The 9 T cell receptor beta chains presented below share a single source sample, sequenced in a study of Graves' ophthalmopathy and Graves' hyperthyroidism. Transcripts of RNA were the source for amplifying TCR beta CDR3 regions. Following a first-round RT-PCR that used HTBI primers, a second-round multiplex PCR was carried out. TCRdb called the multiplex PCR reads again in MiXCR, with one record for every CDR3 protein. The repertoire holds 200,000 to 250,000 distinct CDR3 sequences, with under 30% as singletons. Sequenced input: peripheral blood. The receptors originated from a man aged 50 or older with Graves' ophthalmopathy.

This clonotype was seen at least ten times. The V gene is TRBV12-3 or TRBV12-4, the J gene TRBJ2-6, with TRBD2 matching 7 bases. The V and J ends lost 5 bases and 1 base, in that order; junction bases with no gene match: 5. The CDR3 covers 16 residues. The CDR3, as DNA: TGTGCCAGCAGTGGAGACGGGGGGTCTGGGGCCAACGTCCTGACTTTC. Protein sequence: CASSGDGGSGANVLTF.

At least ten counts were recorded for this clonotype. The chain's CDR3 is CSVVSGSDIQETQYF. Written as DNA, the CDR3 is TGCAGCGTTGTTAGCGGGAGCGATATCCAAGAGACCCAGTACTTC. The J gene is TRBJ2-5, the V gene TRBV29-1; 9 nucleotides line up with TRBD2. V was pared by 4 bases and J by 1 base, with 7 bases of the junction left unmatched. Germline CDR1 and CDR2: SQVTM and ANQGSEA. The CDR3 spans 15 residues.

This clonotype has at least ten counts. This sequence joins TRBV28 and TRBJ1-1; D ambiguous. Between the trimmed V and J ends, which lost 6 bases and 2 bases, there was a span of 16 bases. The CDR3 sequence is 15 residues long. CDR1 MDHEN and CDR2 SYDVKM come from the germline V gene. This chain's CDR3 is CASRPNPGVNTEAFF. CDR3 DNA sequence: TGTGCCAGCAGACCAAATCCCGGAGTCAACACTGAAGCTTTCTTT.

The chain is built from TRBV12-3 or TRBV12-4 and TRBJ1-1; tentative D call: TRBD1 (5 bases). Between the trimmed V and J ends, which lost 6 bases and 1 base, there was a span of 12 bases. This CDR3 is 14 amino acids long. The CDR3 DNA reads TGTGCCAGCAGCCCCAGGGCAACGAACACTGAAGCTTTCTTT. Translated: CASSPRATNTEAFF.

This clonotype has a count of ten or more. The CDR3 spells CASRPRGEETQYF. The CDR3 DNA reads TGTGCCAGCAGACCACGAGGGGAGGAGACCCAGTACTTC. V and J are TRBV6-5 and TRBJ2-5; D tentatively reads TRBD1 or TRBD2 (5 bases each). Between the trimmed V and J ends, which lost 6 bases and 5 bases, there was a span of 13 bases. Germline V gene data show CDR1 as MNHEY and CDR2 as SVGAGI. This CDR3 contains 13 residues.

The sample holds many counts of this clonotype. The chain employs TRBV5-1 and TRBJ1-1; D unclear. CDR1 is SGHRS, CDR2 YFSETQ, per germline. The CDR3 contains 13 residues. Deletions cut 4 bases from V and 1 base from J, with 8 bases between. CDR3 residues: CASSPFGNTEAFF. CDR3 bases: TGCGCCAGCAGCCCCTTCGGGAACACTGAAGCTTTCTTT.

The table lists this clonotype with many counts. The chain joins TRBV28 to TRBJ1-1, with 8 bases aligning to TRBD1. CDR3 length: 17 amino acids. Germline V gives CDR1 MDHEN, CDR2 SYDVKM. V lost 1 base and J lost 7; bases outside the gene matches: 14. The CDR3 reads CASSLFTGGQLFSEAFF. DNA of the CDR3: TGTGCCAGCAGTTTATTCACAGGGGGGCAGCTGTTCAGTGAAGCTTTCTTT.

This clonotype was counted a single time. J is TRBJ1-2 and V is TRBV9; 7 positions agree with TRBD1. The CDR3 contains 15 residues. Germline V gene data show CDR1 as SGDLS and CDR2 as YYNGEE. V dropped 3 bases and J dropped 3; count of bases not matched to a gene: 8. CDR3: CASSASTGRYYGYTF. CDR3 sequence (DNA): TGTGCCAGCAGCGCATCGACAGGGAGGTACTATGGCTACACCTTC. Full variable domain (missing parts from reference TRBV9 and TRBJ1-2): DSGVTQTPKHLITATGQRVTLRCSPRSGDLSVYWYQQSLDQGLQFLIQYYNGEERAKGNILERFSAQQFPDLHSELNLSSLELGDSALYFCASSASTGRYYGYTFGSGTRLTVV.

V is TRBV7-8 and J is TRBJ2-4; D may be TRBD1 (6 bases). With the DNA end fitting TRBJ1-2 better, the J assignment may be wrong. The length of the CDR3 is 14 residues. Germline values: CDR1 SGHVS, CDR2 FQNEAQ. Written as DNA, the CDR3 is TGTGCCAGCAGCTTAACCCGACAGGCAAGAGGCTACACCTTC. Amino acid sequence: CASSLTRQARGYTF.